This T cell receptor beta chain stems from a study of tumor and adjacent non-tumor tissue in lung cancer. About the research overall: The patients, roughly 10 men and 4 to 6 women, were about 31 to 76 with stage I to III disease. Samples averaged roughly 4.2 million productive TCRbeta reads each.

The CDR3 spans 13 residues. CDR1 is SGHAT, CDR2 FQNNGV, per germline. A modified ARM-PCR protocol with three rounds of nested PCR amplified TCRbeta. Each CDR3 protein is one row after TCRdb ran MiXCR on the multiplex PCR reads. This sample has tens of thousands of distinct CDR3 sequences; over 55% occur once, and the top ten carry 8.5% to 10%. No cell sorting was done before RNA was extracted from the tissue. A note on this clonotype: At one end, the junction sequence differs from germline, possibly due to a read error.

The specimen was lung tumor tissue. J is TRBJ1-3 and V is TRBV11-2, with D uncertain. The TCR originated in a woman aged 40 to 50 with non-small cell lung cancer. The CDR3 coding sequence is TGTGCTAGCAGCCGAGTGTCCGGGAACACCTTATATTTT. Amino acid sequence: CASSRVSGNTLYF.